This TCR beta chain was obtained from a study of CD8+CD57+ T cells in acquired aplastic anemia. Study conclusions and caveats: Patients and controls shared about 27 CD8+ CDR3 sequences.

Genomic DNA, the template, was used for profiling of the TCR beta VDJ and CDR3. From the reads, TCRdb called clonotypes with MiXCR, one entry per CDR3 protein. The sample has a few hundred thousand distinct CDR3 sequences, more than 25% seen once. CD8+CD57+ cell expansion, shown by flow cytometry, had occurred in the patients selected for sequencing. Every patient was diagnosed with severe acquired aplastic anemia. By the time of blood sampling, patients had still received no therapy. The germline V gene has CDR1 DFQATT and CDR2 SNEGSKA (reference sequence). The CDR3 runs 14 residues. Deletions cut 5 bases from V and 2 bases from J, with 16 bases between. This clonotype has only a few counts. The antigen remains unidentified.

V gene TRBV20-1 combines with J gene TRBJ2-7; D could derive from TRBD1 or TRBD2 (5 bases each). The TCR was taken from a human donor with aplastic anemia. Sequences were obtained from sorted CD4+, CD8+, or CD8+CD57+ T cells (not recorded which) from PBMCs. This CDR3 is CSAGTRDGTYEQYF. The CDR3 region has the DNA TGCAGTGCTGGGACCCGGGACGGGACCTACGAGCAGTACTTC.